A selection of T cell receptor beta chains follows, all from one sample in a study of T-cell memory formation after mild COVID-19. MiXCR was run by TCRdb on the 5' RACE reads, yielding one entry per CDR3 protein. This sample has over 450,000 distinct CDR3 sequences, with around 21% found just once. Material for sequencing was PBMCs or a T cell subset sorted from them (not recorded which). The source of these receptors is an adult woman who had mild COVID-19 (a few samples of this study predate the infection). Cell type and time point are not known. CDR3s include the opening cysteine and the closing phenylalanine or tryptophan. The order of the fields is V gene, D gene, clone size, J gene, CDR3 protein, CDR3 DNA. D genes are given only for firm matches. Rows may omit the clone size; those that give it use once, few, many or a size class.

TRBV12-3/TRBV12-4,TRBD2,once,TRBJ2-1,CASSLGKTSGGEQFF,TGTGCCAGCAGTTTAGGAAAGACTAGCGGGGGGGAGCAGTTCTTC
TRBV4-1,-,few,TRBJ2-7,CASSLQGRLDEQYF,TGCGCCAGCAGCCTCCAGGGGCGACTTGACGAGCAGTACTTC
TRBV9,TRBD1,-,TRBJ1-2,CASSEPREGADYGYTF,TGTGCCAGCAGCGAACCCAGGGAGGGGGCAGACTATGGCTACACCTTC
TRBV12-3/TRBV12-4,-,few,TRBJ1-4,CASSSGTSSEKLFF,TGTGCCAGCAGCTCCGGGACATCTTCTGAAAAACTGTTTTTT
TRBV6-5,-,many,TRBJ2-5,CASSSLAGETQYF,TGTGCCAGCAGCTCTCTGGCGGGAGAGACCCAGTACTTC
TRBV18,TRBD1,-,TRBJ1-3,CASSSQGVSSGNTIYF,TGTGCCAGCTCGTCTCAGGGGGTCAGCTCTGGAAACACCATATATTTT
TRBV7-9,TRBD1,few,TRBJ2-1,CASSFARGHEQFF,TGTGCCAGCAGCTTTGCAAGGGGGCATGAGCAGTTCTTC
TRBV6-5,TRBD2,-,TRBJ2-1,CASSYHLGAGVLGEQFF,TGTGCCAGCAGTTACCATCTCGGGGCGGGAGTATTAGGGGAGCAGTTCTTC
TRBV4-3,-,few,TRBJ2-5,CASSQKVGETQYF,TGCGCCAGCAGCCAGAAAGTAGGAGAGACCCAGTACTTC
TRBV5-1,-,few,TRBJ2-1,CASSLVARDLTYNEQFF,TGCGCCAGCAGCTTGGTCGCTCGGGACCTGACCTACAATGAGCAGTTCTTC
TRBV24-1,-,few,TRBJ2-3,CATSRAQGTDTQYF,TGTGCCACCAGTCGGGCCCAGGGCACAGATACGCAGTATTTT
TRBV9,-,-,TRBJ1-1,CASSTGTDTEAFF,TGTGCCAGCAGCACCGGAACGGACACTGAAGCTTTCTTT
TRBV5-1,-,few,TRBJ2-3,CASSLGRETDTQYF,TGCGCCAGCAGCTTAGGTAGAGAAACAGATACGCAGTATTTT
TRBV7-3,TRBD1,few,TRBJ1-1,CASSLRGPGVTEAFF,TGTGCCAGCAGCTTGAGGGGGCCGGGAGTGACTGAAGCTTTCTTT
TRBV2,TRBD1,-,TRBJ1-2,CASSPLRQGNYGYTF,TGTGCCAGCAGTCCCCTCCGACAGGGAAACTATGGCTACACCTTC
TRBV7-9,-,-,TRBJ2-5,CASSLGVAEGQETQYF,TGTGCCAGCAGCTTAGGGGTAGCGGAGGGCCAAGAGACCCAGTACTTC
TRBV7-2,-,-,TRBJ2-2,CASSLANRNTGELFF,TGTGCCAGCAGCTTAGCGAACAGAAACACCGGGGAGCTGTTTTTT
TRBV4-1,-,-,TRBJ1-1,CASSQKLPGQDTEAFF,TGCGCCAGCAGCCAGAAGCTTCCGGGACAAGACACTGAAGCTTTCTTT
TRBV20-1,-,-,TRBJ1-5,CSASRNAYSNQPQHF,TGCAGTGCTAGCCGGAATGCTTATAGCAATCAGCCCCAGCATTTT
TRBV19,-,-,TRBJ2-2,CASSRRERAGELFF,TGTGCCAGTAGTAGACGGGAGAGGGCCGGGGAGCTGTTTTTT
TRBV20-1,TRBD1,-,TRBJ1-5,CSADRATNQPQHF,TGCAGTGCTGACAGGGCAACTAATCAGCCCCAGCATTTT
TRBV9,-,-,TRBJ2-6,CASSVEWALGANVLTF,TGTGCCAGCAGCGTAGAATGGGCATTGGGGGCCAACGTCCTGACTTTC
TRBV4-1,TRBD2,-,TRBJ2-5,CASSQDRGAGGRETQYF,TGCGCCAGCAGCCAAGATCGAGGAGCGGGGGGGAGGGAGACCCAGTACTTC
TRBV4-1,-,few,TRBJ2-1,CASTQVGGNEQFF,TGCGCCAGCACCCAAGTAGGAGGGAATGAGCAGTTCTTC
TRBV3-1,-,once,TRBJ1-1,CASSQVSTGPRVGVTEAFF,TGTGCCAGCAGCCAAGTCTCCACGGGGCCAAGGGTCGGGGTAACTGAAGCTTTCTTT
TRBV3-1,-,many,TRBJ1-1,CASSQGTLMNTEAFF,TGTGCCAGCAGCCAAGGAACCCTTATGAACACTGAAGCTTTCTTT
TRBV7-9,TRBD2,once,TRBJ2-3,CAIWTRGDTQYF,TGTGCCATTTGGACTAGAGGTGATACGCAGTATTTT
TRBV2,TRBD2,-,TRBJ2-7,CASRLAGDSYEQYF,TGTGCCAGCAGACTAGCGGGGGATTCCTACGAGCAGTACTTC
TRBV20-1,-,once,TRBJ2-7,CSAYDPVAYEQYF,TGCAGTGCGTATGACCCCGTTGCCTACGAGCAGTACTTC
TRBV7-9,-,-,TRBJ2-1,CASSPFWGGQDLEQFF,TGTGCCAGCAGTCCGTTTTGGGGGGGGCAGGACCTTGAGCAGTTCTTC
TRBV20-1,-,-,TRBJ1-1,CSARNRDTEAFF,TGCAGTGCTAGGAACAGGGACACTGAAGCTTTCTTT
TRBV4-3,TRBD2,few,TRBJ2-7,CASSRGTSGTNSYEQYF,TGCGCCAGCAGCCGTGGGACTAGCGGGACTAACTCCTACGAGCAGTACTTC
TRBV7-8,-,few,TRBJ2-2,CASSRGSAGELFF,TGTGCCAGCAGCCGGGGCAGCGCCGGGGAGCTGTTTTTT
TRBV5-1,TRBD1,few,TRBJ1-1,CASTDAPGQGNTEAFF,TGCGCCAGCACCGACGCCCCGGGACAGGGGAACACTGAAGCTTTCTTT
TRBV5-1,-,many,TRBJ2-7,CASSLVTGNPYEQYF,TGCGCCAGCAGCTTGGTTACAGGGAACCCCTACGAGCAGTACTTC
TRBV29-1,-,-,TRBJ2-7,CSVEDLSGGSGF,TGCAGCGTTGAAGATCTGTCAGGTGGGTCAGGCTTC